This T cell receptor beta chain was documented in a study of T cells in Graves' hyperthyroidism and ophthalmopathy. Study-level information: Peripheral blood was drawn at first diagnosis, prior to all treatment.

Remarks on this clonotype: What it binds is unknown. Given a much more abundant clone one base away, this may be a read error.

From RNA transcripts, TCR beta CDR3 regions were amplified. First-round RT-PCR of the TCR CDR3 relied on the HTBI primer set. From the multiplex PCR reads, TCRdb called clonotypes with MiXCR, one entry per CDR3 protein. The sample has roughly 700,000 distinct CDR3 sequences, less than 15% seen once. Graves' hyperthyroidism without ophthalmopathy progression within 18 months was termed stable. General study results and limits: Ophthalmopathy was model-predicted a median around seven months pre-onset.

CDR3 length: 16 amino acids. Germline lookup yields CDR1 SNHLY and CDR2 FYNNEI. V was shortened by 6 bases and J by 0 bases, with 12 bases between the two germline ends. Sample: blood. V gene TRBV2 combines with J gene TRBJ1-6; D is uncertain. This receptor was obtained from a woman aged 18-30 years with Graves' hyperthyroidism. The CDR3 sequence: CASSRGLSSYNSPLHF. The CDR3 nucleotides are TGTGCCAGCAGCCGCGGCCTAAGCTCCTATAATTCACCCCTCCACTTT.